Below are 24 T cell receptor beta chains sequenced from a single sample in a study of T cell clonality in common variable immunodeficiency. Using immunoSEQ multiplex PCR, the repertoire was profiled, and TCRdb retains in-frame clones only, with some absent. The sample presents 35,000 or so clones, none singletons. Input material: peripheral blood mononuclear cells. The receptors originated from a person aged 18-69 years in good health.

A remark on this clone: Coverage ceases 3 residues before the CDR3 finishes, and the germline J gene fills in the end. This chain uses TRBV20-1 with TRBJ2-1; 8 nucleotides line up with TRBD1. Per the germline V gene, CDR1 is DFQATT and CDR2 is SNEGSKA (reference sequence). This CDR3 region has 14 residues. J lost 4 bases, V lost 5 bases, and 7 bases had no gene match. CDR3 DNA, as far as it was read: TGCAGTGCTGGGGGGACAGGAGATTACAATGAG. It specifies CSAGGTGDYNE. The complete CDR3 reads CSAGGTGDYNEQFF.

This clone was recorded at least ten times. The CDR3 DNA, read in part, is TGTGCCAGTAGTATAAGGGGGCGCCCCCATGAG. Protein sequence: CASSIRGRPHE. The full-length CDR3 reads as CASSIRGRPHEQFF. The rearrangement joins TRBV19 to TRBJ2-1, with 7 nucleotides matching TRBD1. The read comes to an end 3 residues before the CDR3 does, leaving the germline J gene to fill in the end. Germline CDR1 LNHDA, CDR2 SQIVND (reference sequence). Germline trimming cut 2 bases from V and 8 bases from J; bases unmatched to any gene: 6. This CDR3 contains 14 residues.

In this sample, this clone turned up many times. The CDR3 end is not reached by the read, which stops 3 residues before it; the germline J gene fills it in. The chain has TRBV5-1 and TRBJ1-1; 9 nucleotides match TRBD1. Trimming at V came to 1 base and at J to 0 bases, leaving 10 bases not matched to a gene. Per germline, CDR1 SGHRS and CDR2 YFSETQ. The CDR3 sequence is 18 residues long. The sequenced CDR3 bases are TGCGCCAGCAGCTTGTTAGGCACAGGGGGCGGGTTGAACACTGAA. This sequence encodes CASSLLGTGGGLNTE. The CDR3 as a whole reads CASSLLGTGGGLNTEAFF.

Many counts were recorded for this clone. The read is 3 residues too short to cover the CDR3 end, so that end is filled in from the germline J gene. The chain has TRBV5-6 and TRBJ1-1; D perhaps matches TRBD1 (6 bases). This CDR3 is built from 15 residues. V gave up 3 bases and J gave up 0 bases, with 12 bases separating them. Germline CDR1 is SGHDT and CDR2 is YYEEEE. The CDR3 spells CASSSRTELNTEAFF. Partial CDR3 DNA: TGTGCCAGCAGCTCCCGGACAGAACTGAACACTGAA.

This clone appeared many times. The read gets to within 3 residues of the CDR3 end, and the germline J gene fills in the rest. V is TRBV20-1 and J is TRBJ1-3, with D uncertain. Germline CDR1 reads DFQATT; CDR2 reads SNEGSKA (reference sequence). The CDR3 covers 13 residues. The V gene lost 1 base and the J gene lost 4 bases, with 8 bases spanning the gap. Partial CDR3 DNA: TGCAGTGCTAGAGGTCAGGAAGGAAACACC. It translates to CSARGQEGNT. The entire CDR3 reads CSARGQEGNTIYF.

This clone was counted many times. The read terminates 3 residues before the CDR3 end, so the remaining end is supplied by the germline J gene. The chain has TRBV20-1 and TRBJ2-7, with 8 bases fitting TRBD2. CDR1 and CDR2 from the germline V gene are DFQATT and SNEGSKA (reference sequence). The ends lost 5 bases at V and 2 bases at J; junction bases unmatched: 5. The CDR3 spans 13 residues. The chain's CDR3 is CSAHTSGPYEQYF. CDR3 bases read: TGCAGTGCTCATACTAGCGGTCCCTACGAG.

Ten or more counts support this clone. The CDR3 end falls 3 residues outside the read, so it is completed with the germline J gene. The genes are TRBV5-1 and TRBJ2-1, with a tentative D call TRBD2 (5 bases). This CDR3 contains 17 residues. Germline V gives CDR1 SGHRS, CDR2 YFSETQ. Trimming pared 0 bases from V and 0 bases from J, leaving 13 bases between. Partial CDR3 DNA: TGCGCCAGCAGCTTGGCCCCAGCGGCGAGCTCCTACAATGAG. As protein: CASSLAPAASSYNE. The full CDR3 protein is CASSLAPAASSYNEQFF.

Many counts were recorded for this clone. The read ends 3 residues before the CDR3 terminus; that terminus is restored from the germline J gene. The genes are TRBV5-1 and TRBJ2-3; possibly TRBD1 for D (5 bases). This CDR3 spans 17 amino acids. Between the trimmed V and J ends, which lost 1 base and 6 bases, there was a span of 21 bases. Per germline, CDR1 SGHRS and CDR2 YFSETQ. The sequenced part of the CDR3 DNA is TGCGCCAGCAGCTTGTGGCAGGGCGCGATATCACAGGATACG. It translates to CASSLWQGAISQDT. The whole CDR3 sequence is CASSLWQGAISQDTQYF.

This clone was observed a few times. Read coverage stops 3 residues before the CDR3 terminus; the germline J gene supplies the remainder. The chain couples TRBV20-1 to TRBJ1-3; the match to TRBD1 covers 8 bases. Germline trimming cut 5 bases from V and 1 base from J; bases unmatched to any gene: 10. Per germline, CDR1 DFQATT and CDR2 SNEGSKA (reference sequence). The CDR3 covers 16 residues. The CDR3 protein is CSAPGTGYGSGNTIYF. The sequenced part of the CDR3 DNA is TGCAGTGCTCCAGGGACAGGTTATGGGTCTGGAAACACC.

The sample holds many counts of this clone. The missing CDR3 end, 3 residues past where the read stops, is filled in from the germline J gene. The V call is TRBV10-2, the J call TRBJ2-5; 7 positions match TRBD1. The CDR3 runs to 13 residues. Germline V gene data show CDR1 as WSHSY and CDR2 as SAAADI. The V gene end was trimmed by 5 bases and the J gene end by 3 bases; junction bases not matched to a gene: 3. The part of the CDR3 DNA that was read is TGCGCCAGCAGTAGACAGGGAGAAGAGACC. Encoded protein: CASSRQGEET. The whole CDR3 sequence reads CASSRQGEETQYF.

This clone has ten or more counts. The CDR3 sequence is CASSPRTSGTYEQYF. The part of the CDR3 DNA that was read is TGCGCCAGCAGCCCCAGGACTAGCGGTACCTACGAG. V and J are TRBV4-1 and TRBJ2-7; 10 bases agree with TRBD2. The read is 3 residues too short to cover the CDR3 end, so that end is filled in from the germline J gene. The CDR3 length is 15 residues. J was trimmed by 2 bases and V by 4 bases; bases with no gene match: 5. The germline CDR1 and CDR2 sequences are MGHRA and YSYEKL.

This clone was seen only a few times. The observed sequence ends 3 residues before the CDR3 terminus, with the missing tail filled in from the germline J gene. V and J are TRBV5-4 and TRBJ2-1; D tentatively fits TRBD1 or TRBD2 (5 bases each). The CDR3 totals 13 residues. The V end lost 6 bases, the J end lost 9 bases, and 16 bases lay between the germline ends. The germline V gene encodes CDR1 SGHNT and CDR2 YYREEE (reference sequence). CDR3 region: CASTLEGRSEQFF. CDR3 DNA, as far as it was read: TGTGCCAGCACCCTCGAGGGGCGGAGTGAG.

Partial CDR3 DNA: TGTGCCAGCAGCTTAACTAGCGGGAGGCACAATGAG. It translates to CASSLTSGRHNE. The whole CDR3 sequence reads CASSLTSGRHNEQFF. The V gene is TRBV7-8, the J gene TRBJ2-1; 12 bases align to TRBD2. The read gets to within 3 residues of the CDR3 end, and the germline J gene fills in the rest. Germline values: CDR1 SGHVS, CDR2 FQNEAQ. V was clipped by 2 bases and J by 5 bases; unmatched bases: 1. There are 15 residues in the CDR3.

This clone was counted at least ten times. The read terminates 3 residues ahead of where the CDR3 ends, so the germline J gene completes it. This sequence joins TRBV20-1 and TRBJ2-3; 9 positions match TRBD2. After removal of 4 bases from V and 3 bases from J, the junction contained 5 bases not matched to a gene. This CDR3 contains 14 residues. CDR1 and CDR2 from the germline V gene are DFQATT and SNEGSKA (reference sequence). The CDR3 DNA, read in part, is TGCAGTGCTATCGCGGGAGGGCCTACAGATACG. Amino acids: CSAIAGGPTDT. The whole CDR3 is CSAIAGGPTDTQYF.

This clone was seen at least ten times. Sequencing ends 3 residues short of the CDR3 end; the germline J gene provides the rest. The rearrangement uses TRBV2 and TRBJ2-1; weak D call: TRBD2 (6 bases). With 11 bases removed from V and 7 bases from J, the gap between germline ends came to 18 bases. In germline, CDR1 is SNHLY, CDR2 FYNNEI. The CDR3 extends over 13 amino acids. This CDR3 reads CAASERSGNEQFF. The CDR3 bases that were read are TGTGCCGCCAGCGAGAGGAGCGGGAATGAG.

This clone was counted ten times or more. The CDR3 is cut off 3 residues early in the read; its end comes from the germline J gene. The chain joins TRBV7-9 to TRBJ1-2; a possible D gene is TRBD1 (5 bases). The germline V gene has CDR1 SEHNR and CDR2 FQNEAQ (reference sequence). The CDR3 sequence is 14 residues long. V was shortened by 5 bases and J by 4 bases, with 14 bases between the two germline ends. The CDR3 loop reads CASSPLRQSYGYTF. CDR3 bases read: TGTGCCAGCAGCCCCCTGAGACAGAGCTATGGC.

Many counts were recorded for this clone. With the read ending 3 residues before the CDR3 end, the germline J gene is used to fill in that end. The V gene is TRBV20-1, the J gene TRBJ2-1, with TRBD2 matching 12 bases. The CDR3 contains 15 residues. Germline loops: CDR1 DFQATT, CDR2 SNEGSKA (reference sequence). The V segment lost 5 bases and the J segment 5 bases; nucleotides outside the gene matches: 7. The covered CDR3 bases are TGCAGTGCTCTACTAGCGGGAGGCCTACACAATGAG. Protein product: CSALLAGGLHNE. The CDR3 in its entirety is CSALLAGGLHNEQFF.

This clone was detected many times. The CDR3 end lies 3 residues beyond the end of the read and is filled in from the germline J gene. This sequence joins TRBV28 and TRBJ2-1; 8 nucleotides line up with TRBD2. This CDR3 region has 15 residues. After removal of 4 bases from V and 7 bases from J, the junction contained 9 bases not matched to a gene. Germline CDR1 MDHEN, CDR2 SYDVKM. CDR3 sequence: CASSWVAGLGNEQFF. The CDR3 DNA, read in part, is TGTGCCAGCAGTTGGGTAGCGGGATTGGGTAATGAG.

This clone was observed many times. The CDR3 end falls 3 residues outside the read, so it is completed with the germline J gene. The chain joins TRBV5-5 to TRBJ1-1; TRBD1 is a possible D gene (6 bases). This CDR3 is built from 14 residues. Germline lookup yields CDR1 SGHKS and CDR2 YYEKEE (reference sequence). V lost 1 base and J 4 bases, leaving 11 bases between the germline ends. CDR3 bases read: TGTGCCAGCAGCTTGTCACAGGGAGGCACTGAA. As protein: CASSLSQGGTE. The whole CDR3 protein is CASSLSQGGTEAFF.

This clone was seen at least ten times. The DNA read from the CDR3 is TGTGCCAGCAGTTTCCACAGCCTAACCAACACTGAA. Its protein is CASSFHSLTNTE. The CDR3 in its entirety is CASSFHSLTNTEAFF. The chain carries TRBV28 and TRBJ1-1; unclear D gene. The read halts 3 residues ahead of the CDR3 end, with the missing end drawn from the germline J gene. V was cut by 3 bases and J by 2 bases, with 13 bases left in between. Germline V gene data show CDR1 as MDHEN and CDR2 as SYDVKM. CDR3 length: 15 amino acids. The full variable domain, in which reference TRBV28 and TRBJ1-1 provide the parts outside the CDR3, is DVKVTQSSRYLVKRTGEKVFLECVQDMDHENMFWYRQDPGLGLRLIYFSYDVKMKEKGDIPEGYSVSREKKERFSLILESASTNQTSMYLCASSFHSLTNTEAFFGQGTRLTVV.

This clone was counted at least ten times. The read falls 3 residues short of the CDR3 end, and the missing part is taken from the germline J gene. V and J are TRBV20-1 and TRBJ2-7, with 15 bases fitting TRBD2. The germline V gene has CDR1 DFQATT and CDR2 SNEGSKA (reference sequence). This CDR3 has 14 residues. V shed 6 bases, J shed 5 bases, and the junction held 5 bases outside the gene matches. The CDR3 loop reads CSARRTSGRDEQYF. The CDR3 DNA, read in part, is TGCAGTGCGAGAAGGACTAGCGGGAGGGACGAG.

This clone has ten or more counts. The CDR3 end falls 3 residues outside the read, so it is completed with the germline J gene. The rearrangement joins TRBV29-1 to TRBJ2-5, with D unclear. The CDR3 length is 11 residues. Germline V CDR1 and CDR2: SQVTM, ANQGSEA. Trimming shortened V by 6 bases and J by 5 bases, and 10 bases separated the two germline ends. CDR3 DNA, as far as it was read: TGCAGCGTCAGATATAGCGAGACC. Translated, it gives CSVRYSET. The whole CDR3 reads CSVRYSETQYF. The full variable domain, in which reference TRBV29-1 and TRBJ2-5 provide the parts outside the CDR3, is SAVISQKPSRDICQRGTSLTIQCQVDSQVTMMFWYRQQPGQSLTLIATANQGSEATYESGFVIDKFPISRPNLTFSTLTVSNMSPEDSSIYLCSVRYSETQYFGPGTRLLVL.

There are many counts of this clone. The read stops 3 residues short of the end of the CDR3; the missing end is completed from the germline J gene. This chain uses TRBV18 with TRBJ2-1, with D possibly matching TRBD1 (7 bases). V shed 3 bases and J shed 3 bases, with 12 bases lying between them. The CDR3 covers 15 residues. Germline-derived CDR1 and CDR2 are KGHSH and LQKENI. The CDR3 is CASSPGGTVYNEQFF. Partial CDR3 DNA: TGTGCCAGCTCACCCGGAGGGACAGTCTACAATGAG.

This clone was picked up many times. CDR3 DNA, as far as it was read: TGTGCCAGCAGTGCCTTGGGCGTCGCAACTAATGAAAAA. Amino acid sequence: CASSALGVATNEK. The CDR3 reads in full as CASSALGVATNEKLFF. J is TRBJ1-4 and V is TRBV6-1; D not certain. The read finishes 3 residues shy of the CDR3 end, and the germline J gene is used to complete it. Germline V lookup: CDR1 MNHNS, CDR2 SASEGT. This CDR3 is 16 amino acids long. Trimming removed 4 bases from V and 0 bases from J, with 12 bases in between.